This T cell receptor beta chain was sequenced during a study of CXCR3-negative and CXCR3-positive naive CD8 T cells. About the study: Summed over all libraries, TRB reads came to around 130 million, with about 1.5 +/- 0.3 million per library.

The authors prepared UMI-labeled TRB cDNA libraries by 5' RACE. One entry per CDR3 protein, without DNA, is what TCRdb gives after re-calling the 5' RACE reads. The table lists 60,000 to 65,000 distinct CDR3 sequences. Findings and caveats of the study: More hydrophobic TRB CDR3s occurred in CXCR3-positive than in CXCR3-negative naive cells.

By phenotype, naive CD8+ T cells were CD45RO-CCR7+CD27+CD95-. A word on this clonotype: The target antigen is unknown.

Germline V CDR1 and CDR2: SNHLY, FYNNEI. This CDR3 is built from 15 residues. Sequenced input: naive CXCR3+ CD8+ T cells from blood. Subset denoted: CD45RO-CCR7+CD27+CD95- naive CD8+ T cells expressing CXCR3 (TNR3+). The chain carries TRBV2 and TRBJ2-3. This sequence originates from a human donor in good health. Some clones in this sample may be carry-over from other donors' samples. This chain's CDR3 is CASSEVEVSTDTQYF. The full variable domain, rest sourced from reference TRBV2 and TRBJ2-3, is EPEVTQTPSHQVTQMGQEVILRCVPISNHLYFYWYRQILGQKVEFLVSFYNNEISEKSEIFDDQFSVERPDGSNFTLKIRSTKLEDSAMYFCASSEVEVSTDTQYFGPGTRLTVL.